This is a list of T cell receptor beta chains from one sample in a study of shared clonotypes between healthy human individuals. Clones were read by immunoSEQ multiplex PCR, and TCRdb kept only the in-frame ones, dropping some. The sample has 2,100,000 or so clones, more than 90% seen once. The sample comprised naive CD4+ T cells sorted from blood. Every receptor here comes from a man in his late teens or twenties in good health. Both conserved end residues are part of each CDR3. The order of the fields is J gene, CDR3 length, V gene, clone size, D gene, CDR3 DNA, CDR3 protein. A D gene is named only where the DNA matches it firmly. Clone size is shown for a subset of rows, as once, few, many or a class of expanded clone.

TRBJ2-3	16	TRBV5-1	once	TRBD2	TGCGCCAGCAGCACGCAGACTAGCGGGGTCGCAGATACGCAGTATTTT	CASSTQTSGVADTQYF
TRBJ2-3	15	TRBV5-8	-	TRBD2	TGTGCCAGCAGCTCGGGGAGGGCTAGCACAGATACGCAGTATTTT	CASSSGRASTDTQYF
TRBJ2-1	15	TRBV2	-	TRBD2	TGTGCCAGCACGACTAGCGGGAGTTCATATAATGAGCAGTTCTTC	CASTTSGSSYNEQFF
TRBJ2-4	16	TRBV27	-	-	TGTGCCAGCGAGCCTTCGAGAGGTGTATACAAAAACATTCAGTACTTC	CASEPSRGVYKNIQYF
TRBJ2-1	15	TRBV6-5	-	-	TGTGCCAGCACTCCCCCGGGCGGTACCTACAATGAGCAGTTCTTC	CASTPPGGTYNEQFF
TRBJ2-7	11	TRBV5-1	-	-	TGCGCCAGCAGCTTGAACTTCGAGCAGTACTTC	CASSLNFEQYF
TRBJ1-1	15	TRBV6-5	-	-	TGTGCCAGCAGTTACTCGCCAGGGATGAACACTGAAGCTTTCTTT	CASSYSPGMNTEAFF
TRBJ2-7	16	TRBV18	once	TRBD2	TGTGCCAGCTCACCAATAGCTAGCGGGGGAACCTACGAGCAGTACTTC	CASSPIASGGTYEQYF
TRBJ2-1	16	TRBV4-1	-	-	TGCGCCAGCAGCCAAGGACGGGGGAGCTCCTACAATGAGCAGTTCTTC	CASSQGRGSSYNEQFF
TRBJ1-1	12	TRBV12-5	-	-	TGTGCTAGTGGTTTGGTACAGGGAGAAGCTTTCTTT	CASGLVQGEAFF
TRBJ1-1	14	TRBV29-1	-	-	TGCAGCGTCGGTGCCAGGGGCATGAACACTGAAGCTTTCTTT	CSVGARGMNTEAFF
TRBJ2-3	14	TRBV10-2	-	-	TGCGCCAGCAGGGGGGGAGGGGGTCCGGATACGCAGTATTTT	CASRGGGGPDTQYF
TRBJ1-3	12	TRBV30	-	-	TGTGCCTGGAGTCCCGATGGAAACACCATATATTTT	CAWSPDGNTIYF
TRBJ2-7	15	TRBV2	-	TRBD1	TGTGCCAGCAGGAAGACAGGGGACTTGGCCTACGAGCAGTACTTC	CASRKTGDLAYEQYF
TRBJ2-5	13	TRBV9	-	-	TGTGCCAGCAGCCTCCGGGACACCGAGACCCAGTACTTC	CASSLRDTETQYF
TRBJ2-3	15	TRBV7-8	-	-	TGTGCCAGCAGCTTAGCGGGGTACATGACAGATACGCAGTATTTT	CASSLAGYMTDTQYF
TRBJ1-3	13	TRBV29-1	few	-	TGCAGCGTTGGGATATCGGATGGAAACACCATATATTTT	CSVGISDGNTIYF
TRBJ1-3	17	TRBV9	-	-	TGTGCCAGCAGCGCTAGCTGGGGGACGGTTTCAGGAAACACCATATATTTT	CASSASWGTVSGNTIYF
TRBJ2-7	12	TRBV28	-	TRBD2	TGTGCCAGCAGGGGGAGGGGCTACGAGCAGTACTTC	CASRGRGYEQYF
TRBJ2-7	14	TRBV5-1	-	-	TGCGCCAGCAGCACCGGTGGGCTAGGCTACGAGCAGTACTTC	CASSTGGLGYEQYF
TRBJ1-3	14	TRBV18	-	-	TGTGCCAGCTCACCATCGGTGTTCTTCTACACCATATATTTT	CASSPSVFFYTIYF
TRBJ2-7	15	TRBV9	-	-	TGTGCCAGCAGCTCCGCAGCTACCCCCGTCTACGAGCAGTACTTC	CASSSAATPVYEQYF
TRBJ1-1	12	TRBV30	-	-	TGTGCCTGGAGTTACACTATAACTGAAGCTTTCTTT	CAWSYTITEAFF
TRBJ1-2	14	TRBV15	-	-	TGTGCCACCAGCAGAGATTTAGGGGAGGGTGGCTACACCTTC	CATSRDLGEGGYTF
TRBJ2-3	16	TRBV7-9	-	-	TGTGCCAGCAGCTTCGACCAGACTAGAAGCACAGATACGCAGTATTTT	CASSFDQTRSTDTQYF
TRBJ1-5	14	TRBV10-3	-	TRBD1	TGTGCCGTTAGGACAGGCGGGGGCAATCAGCCCCAGCATTTT	CAVRTGGGNQPQHF
TRBJ2-1	16	TRBV7-9	-	-	TGTGCCAGCAGCTTGGGAGACTACGTCTCCTACAATGAGCAGTTCTTC	CASSLGDYVSYNEQFF
TRBJ1-1	13	TRBV6-5	-	-	TGTGCCAGCAGACCGACAGCGAACACTGAAGCTTTCTTT	CASRPTANTEAFF
TRBJ1-1	11	TRBV7-2	-	-	TGTGCCAGCAGTGGTGGGTCTGAAGCTTTCTTT	CASSGGSEAFF
TRBJ1-3	13	TRBV30	-	-	TGTGCCTGGAGAATGGTTAACCGAAACACCATATATTTT	CAWRMVNRNTIYF
TRBJ2-7	13	TRBV7-9	-	-	TGTGCCAGCAGCGTTGACGGTTCCTACGAGCAGTACTTC	CASSVDGSYEQYF
TRBJ2-3	16	TRBV2	-	-	TGTGCCACCCCACCCCCTCGAGTAGTCGAGGCAGATACGCAGTATTTT	CATPPPRVVEADTQYF
TRBJ2-2	16	TRBV5-1	-	-	TGCGCCAGCAGCTTGGCCCGGGGAGCCCTGGCCGGGGAGCTGTTTTTT	CASSLARGALAGELFF
TRBJ2-1	15	TRBV19	once	TRBD1	TGTGCCAGTAGCCCCCGGGACAGTATTTACAATGAGCAGTTCTTC	CASSPRDSIYNEQFF
TRBJ2-3	17	TRBV5-1	-	TRBD2	TGCGCCAGCAGCTTTTCCGGGACTAGCGGGGGCACAGATACGCAGTATTTT	CASSFSGTSGGTDTQYF
TRBJ1-1	12	TRBV5-1	-	-	TGCGCCAGCAGCTTGGATCGGACTGAAGCTTTCTTT	CASSLDRTEAFF
TRBJ1-2	14	TRBV5-1	-	TRBD1	TGCGCCAGCAGCCCTCTGGGACAGGGGAGCGGCTACACCTTC	CASSPLGQGSGYTF
TRBJ2-7	14	TRBV6-6	-	-	TGTGCCAGCAAGAGGGGTCAGGGGTTGTACGAGCAGTACTTC	CASKRGQGLYEQYF
TRBJ2-3	15	TRBV10-1	-	TRBD2	TGCGCCAGCAGTGACGGGACTAGACCCACAGATACGCAGTATTTT	CASSDGTRPTDTQYF
TRBJ1-4	14	TRBV19	-	-	TGTGCCAGTAGTATACTGGGGGTAACCGAAAAACTGTTTTTT	CASSILGVTEKLFF
TRBJ1-3	15	TRBV30	-	TRBD1	TGTGCCTGGAAAGGACAGGGCCTCTCTGGAAACACCATATATTTT	CAWKGQGLSGNTIYF
TRBJ2-1	14	TRBV5-1	-	-	TGCGCCAGTTCGCTAGCGAGCAACTACAATGAGCAGTTCTTC	CASSLASNYNEQFF
TRBJ1-5	15	TRBV7-2	-	-	TGTGCCAGCAGCTTAGAAACAGGGCTCCATCAGCCCCAGCATTTT	CASSLETGLHQPQHF
TRBJ1-3	15	TRBV18	-	TRBD1	TGTGCCAGCTCACCACGGTCCGGACAGGAATACACCATATATTTT	CASSPRSGQEYTIYF
TRBJ1-4	19	TRBV6-4	-	-	TGTGCCAGCAGTGACCCGCTCGACTTTAGGGAATCAACTAATGAAAAACTGTTTTTT	CASSDPLDFRESTNEKLFF
TRBJ2-7	17	TRBV4-3	-	TRBD2	TGCGCCAGCAGCCAATTGGTAGCGGGAGGTCTAAGCTACGAGCAGTACTTC	CASSQLVAGGLSYEQYF
TRBJ2-1	16	TRBV4-2	-	TRBD2	TGTGCCAGCAGCCAAAGGGCTAGCGGGGGGTACAATGAGCAGTTCTTC	CASSQRASGGYNEQFF
TRBJ1-5	18	TRBV6-1	-	TRBD1	TGTGCCAGCAGTGAAGCCTTAGGAAGACAGGGGGTGAATCAGCCCCAGCATTTT	CASSEALGRQGVNQPQHF
TRBJ2-1	16	TRBV7-9	-	-	TGTGCCAGCAGCGGAGGTGGGCGGGCTAGTCCCCGTGAGCAGTTCTTC	CASSGGGRASPREQFF
TRBJ2-7	15	TRBV7-2	-	-	TGTGCCAGCAGCCCACTGACGGGGCCCTACGAGGAGCAGTACTTC	CASSPLTGPYEEQYF
TRBJ1-2	13	TRBV6-5	-	-	TGTGCCAGCAGTTCAACAGGCACCGGTGGCTACACCTTC	CASSSTGTGGYTF
TRBJ2-1	13	TRBV7-6	-	TRBD1	TGTGCCAGCAGCGAAGGGACAGAAAGGGAGCAGTTCTTC	CASSEGTEREQFF
TRBJ1-6	15	TRBV6-6	-	-	TGTGCCAGCAGTTTCGTACAATCCGATAATTCACCCCTCCACTTT	CASSFVQSDNSPLHF
TRBJ1-1	13	TRBV6-1	once	-	TGTGCCAGCAGTGCCACTAGGGACACTGAAGCTTTCTTT	CASSATRDTEAFF
TRBJ2-2	13	TRBV2	-	-	TGTGCCAGCAGGATCAGGGGTGCCGGGGAGCTGTTTTTT	CASRIRGAGELFF